This T cell receptor (beta chain) was recorded in a study of patients and donors after allogeneic stem cell transplantation. V lost 5 bases, J lost 7 bases, and 16 bases lay in between. This CDR3 contains 14 residues. Looked up from germline, CDR1 is SGHRS and CDR2 is YFSETQ. TCRdb passed the RT-PCR reads through MiXCR, listing each CDR3 protein once. The sample yields 200,000 to 250,000 distinct CDR3 sequences, more than 35% seen once. Sequenced sample: blood, either unsorted or a sorted T cell fraction (not recorded which). The clonotype was recovered from a human donor who was either an allogeneic HSCT recipient or a stem cell or donor lymphocyte infusion donor (not recorded which). It is not recorded whose cells these are; they may come from a transplant donor. The chain has TRBV5-1 and TRBJ1-5, with D uncertain. CDR3 protein: CASRRDSRSQPQHF. In nucleotides, the CDR3 is TGCGCCAGCAGGAGGGATTCCCGGTCCCAGCCCCAGCATTTT.